The T cell receptor beta chain under discussion was sequenced for a study of patients and donors after allogeneic stem cell transplantation. A single record per CDR3 protein comes from TCRdb applying MiXCR to the RT-PCR reads. The repertoire holds about 960,000 distinct CDR3 sequences, with roughly 18% as singletons. The germline V gene encodes CDR1 SGHTA and CDR2 FQGNSA. V was shortened by 8 bases and J by 1 base, with 17 bases between the two germline ends. The CDR3 extends over 15 amino acids. This TCR was sampled from a human donor who was either an allogeneic HSCT recipient or a stem cell or donor lymphocyte infusion donor (not recorded which). It is not recorded whose cells these are; they may come from a transplant donor. Sequenced input: blood, either unsorted or a sorted T cell fraction (not recorded which). V and J are TRBV7-2 and TRBJ1-1; no firm D call. This CDR3 reads CASFAGIGGNTEAFF. In DNA, the CDR3 is TGTGCCAGCTTCGCCGGGATAGGAGGGAACACTGAAGCTTTCTTT. The whole variable domain, filled in from reference TRBV7-2 and TRBJ1-1, reads GAGVSQSPSNKVTEKGKDVELRCDPISGHTALYWYRQSLGQGLEFLIYFQGNSAPDKSGLPSDRFSAERTGGSVSTLTIQRTQQEDSAVYLCASFAGIGGNTEAFFGQGTRLTVV.